The present entry profiles one T cell receptor (beta chain) with its context. After removal of 6 bases from V and 7 bases from J, the junction contained 6 bases not matched to a gene. Germline-derived CDR1 and CDR2 are SEHNR and FQNEAQ (reference sequence). CDR3 length equals 14 residues. These data are taken from a study of control samples from healthy donors and cancer patients. The repertoire was sequenced with immunoSEQ multiplex PCR; TCRdb's copy has only in-frame clones and lacks some. Among 150,000 to 200,000 clones listed, just under 95% were seen once. The chain couples TRBV7-9 to TRBJ2-4, with 10 bases that match TRBD1. What was sequenced was blood. The TCR was taken from a woman aged 40 to 49 in good health. DNA of the CDR3: TGTGCCAGCAGGCCCGGGACAGGGGAGAACATTCAGTACTTC. This codes for CASRPGTGENIQYF.